Sequencing of this T cell receptor (beta chain) was carried out in a study of tumor-infiltrating lymphocytes in primary liver carcinoma. TCR beta cDNA was reverse-transcribed from 400 to 500 ng of total RNA. The reaction used a constant-region primer and ProtoScript II reverse transcriptase. Employing slightly modified ARM-PCR, three nested multiplex PCR rounds were run, and these gave rise to the TCR beta libraries. PCR rounds one and two used TRBV1-TRBV30 forward primers with a C-beta reverse primer for approximately 11 cycles each. Each CDR3 protein is one row after TCRdb ran MiXCR on the multiplex PCR reads. In the table there are 99,000 or so distinct CDR3 sequences, about three quarters of which are singletons. Taking about 19-31 mg of unsorted bulk tissue, the authors co-extracted RNA and DNA. Patients diagnosed with primary liver carcinoma received treatment through surgical resection. Patients in the cohort were treatment-naive and living with chronic HBV infection. More than 75% viable tumor cells made up every tumor sample.

Germline lookup yields CDR1 SGHNT and CDR2 YENEEA. The CDR3 has 18 residues. General study points: It was observed that only about 8-25% of the top clones appeared in every one of the five tumor regions.

Notes on this clonotype: Its antigen is currently unknown.

This receptor was obtained from an older woman with primary liver carcinoma and hepatitis B virus infection. Sequencing used liver tumor tissue from sampling region 5. Documented subset: tumor region T5, tumor centre. The rearrangement joins TRBV11-3 to TRBJ2-1; 9 positions agree with TRBD2. Here the CDR3 reads CNSNLGQGGRAGYNEQFF. The CDR3 region has the DNA TGTAACAGCAACTTAGGTCAAGGCGGGAGGGCCGGCTACAATGAGCAGTTCTTC. Drawing the rest from reference TRBV11-3 and TRBJ2-1, the complete variable domain is EAGVVQSPRYKIIEKKQPVAFWCNPISGHNTLYWYLQNLGQGPELLIRYENEEAVDDSQLPKDRFSAERLKGVDSTLKIQPAELGDSAVYLCNSNLGQGGRAGYNEQFFGPGTRLTVL.